These T cell receptor beta chains were read from a single sample in a study of cytomegalovirus exposure and HLA in healthy donors. Sequencing was performed with immunoSEQ multiplex PCR; in TCRdb, only in-frame clones are kept and a portion is missing. The repertoire consists of roughly 120,000 clones, with roughly 80% occurring once and the leading ten covering roughly 6.2%. The specimen was PBMCs. Source of these receptors: a man aged 25-45 years in good health and CMV-seropositive. CDR3s include the opening cysteine and the closing phenylalanine or tryptophan. The D gene is left open where the match is weak. Clone size is given for some rows only: seen once, a few or many times, or a class if the clone is expanded.

size,D,J,V,DNA,CDR3
.,TRBD1,TRBJ2-2,TRBV25-1,TGTGCCAGCAGTGCTAACAGGGGAGCGGGGGAGCTGTTTTTT,CASSANRGAGELFF
.,.,TRBJ2-2,TRBV19,TGTGCCAGTAGTATACTGGGCAGCACCGGGGAGCTGTTTTTT,CASSILGSTGELFF
.,.,TRBJ2-2,TRBV6-1,TGTGCCAGCAGAAAACAGGGGGGGTACACCGGGGAGCTGTTTTTT,CASRKQGGYTGELFF
.,.,TRBJ1-3,TRBV5-6,TGTGCCAGCAGCTTCACAGACAGTACTTATGGAAACACCATATATTTT,CASSFTDSTYGNTIYF
.,.,TRBJ2-3,TRBV10-3,TGTGCCATCAGTGACTCGGACTATTCTAGTGTGAATTTT,CAISDSDYSSVNF
.,TRBD2,TRBJ2-1,TRBV2,TGTGCCAGCAGGCCATTGAGCGGGGGGACCTACAATGAGCAGTTCTTC,CASRPLSGGTYNEQFF
.,TRBD1,TRBJ1-6,TRBV27,TGTGCCAGCTCGGCGGGACAGATATTTTCACCCCTCCACTTT,CASSAGQIFSPLHF
.,.,TRBJ2-3,TRBV10-2,TGCGCCAGCAGTGTAGTATTGAGAGATACGCAGTATTTT,CASSVVLRDTQYF
.,.,TRBJ2-7,TRBV5-8,TGTGCCAGCAGCTTGGGCTACGAGCAGTACTTC,CASSLGYEQYF
.,.,TRBJ1-2,TRBV9,TGTGCCAGCAGCGACAGGGATTGGAACTATGGCTACACCTTC,CASSDRDWNYGYTF
.,.,TRBJ2-1,TRBV7-2,TGTGCCAGCAGTCCCCTATATGAGCAGTTCTTC,CASSPLYEQFF
few,TRBD1,TRBJ1-1,TRBV6-6,TGTGCCAGCAACAAGGACAGGGGAACGAACACTGAAGCTTTCTTT,CASNKDRGTNTEAFF
few,TRBD1,TRBJ1-1,TRBV19,TGTGCCAGTAGTCCTAGGACAGGAGCGAACACTGAAGCTTTCTTT,CASSPRTGANTEAFF
.,TRBD2,TRBJ2-5,TRBV6-6,TGTGCCAGCAGCCGCGGGGGGGCGGAGACCCAGTACTTC,CASSRGGAETQYF
.,TRBD2,TRBJ2-1,TRBV13,TGTGCCAGCAGGCTAGGGACTAGCCCTGGGATGGGTGAGTTCTTC,CASRLGTSPGMGEFF
.,TRBD1,TRBJ2-7,TRBV4-1,TGCGCCAGCAGCCAGGGCGACAGGGGCCCTGACTACGAGCAGTACTTC,CASSQGDRGPDYEQYF
.,TRBD2,TRBJ2-1,TRBV5-1,TGCGCCAGCAGCTTGGGACTAGCTTACAATGAGCAGTTCTTC,CASSLGLAYNEQFF
.,TRBD1,TRBJ1-1,TRBV7-9,TGTGCCAGCAGCTTAGGACAGGGACTCATGAACACTGAAGCTTTCTTT,CASSLGQGLMNTEAFF
.,TRBD2,TRBJ2-1,TRBV7-9,TGTGCCAGCAGCTTAGTAGCGGGGTCCTCCTACAATGAGCAGTTCTTC,CASSLVAGSSYNEQFF
.,TRBD1,TRBJ1-2,TRBV7-9,TGTGCCAGCAGCCCCGGGGCAGGGGGCCTTGGCTACACCTTC,CASSPGAGGLGYTF
.,.,TRBJ2-3,TRBV29-1,TGCAGCGTTGAAACCGCGGACACCCCCTTCACAGATACGCAGTATTTT,CSVETADTPFTDTQYF
.,.,TRBJ2-7,TRBV11-2,.,CASSRPLSGVGEQYF
few,.,TRBJ1-2,TRBV6-6,TGTGCCAGCAGTTCCGGTATGGGGAGGGGCAGAGATGGCTACACCTTC,CASSSGMGRGRDGYTF
.,TRBD1,TRBJ2-5,TRBV10-3,TGTGCCATCAGTTTGGGACAGGGGACGAAAGAGACCCAGTACTTC,CAISLGQGTKETQYF
.,.,TRBJ1-2,TRBV27,TGTGCCAGCAGCGATGGTCGGCAGACCGCGGCTGGCTATGGCTACACCTTC,CASSDGRQTAAGYGYTF
.,TRBD1,TRBJ1-2,TRBV5-1,TGCGCCAGCAGCCCATCAAGGGGGCGTAGAGGGTATGGCTACACCTTC,CASSPSRGRRGYGYTF
.,.,TRBJ2-7,TRBV6-5,TGTGCCAGCAGTTACTCGGCGGAGGCCTACGAGCAGTACTTC,CASSYSAEAYEQYF
once,.,TRBJ1-4,TRBV4-1,TGCGCCAGCAGCCAAGAGATCCCGCTAGCAACTAATGAAAAACTGTTTTTT,CASSQEIPLATNEKLFF
.,TRBD2,TRBJ2-1,TRBV27,TGTGCCAGCAACGAGCGGGGGGCTTCTTACAATGAGCAGTTCTTC,CASNERGASYNEQFF
.,TRBD1,TRBJ1-5,TRBV15,TGTGCCACCAGCAGAGGGGGGGACAGGGGGCTGAGTGTCGGCAATCAGCCCCAGCATTTT,CATSRGGDRGLSVGNQPQHF
few,TRBD1,TRBJ1-1,TRBV6-5,TGTGCCAGCAGCTACGGGGGACAGGAAGCTGAAGCTTTCTTT,CASSYGGQEAEAFF
once,.,TRBJ2-3,TRBV19,TGTGCCAGTAGTGGATATAGTCAGGGAACAGATACGCAGTATTTT,CASSGYSQGTDTQYF
few,TRBD1,TRBJ2-1,TRBV19,TGTGCCAGTAGTAGAACCCGGGACAGGTTGTACAATGAGCAGTTCTTC,CASSRTRDRLYNEQFF